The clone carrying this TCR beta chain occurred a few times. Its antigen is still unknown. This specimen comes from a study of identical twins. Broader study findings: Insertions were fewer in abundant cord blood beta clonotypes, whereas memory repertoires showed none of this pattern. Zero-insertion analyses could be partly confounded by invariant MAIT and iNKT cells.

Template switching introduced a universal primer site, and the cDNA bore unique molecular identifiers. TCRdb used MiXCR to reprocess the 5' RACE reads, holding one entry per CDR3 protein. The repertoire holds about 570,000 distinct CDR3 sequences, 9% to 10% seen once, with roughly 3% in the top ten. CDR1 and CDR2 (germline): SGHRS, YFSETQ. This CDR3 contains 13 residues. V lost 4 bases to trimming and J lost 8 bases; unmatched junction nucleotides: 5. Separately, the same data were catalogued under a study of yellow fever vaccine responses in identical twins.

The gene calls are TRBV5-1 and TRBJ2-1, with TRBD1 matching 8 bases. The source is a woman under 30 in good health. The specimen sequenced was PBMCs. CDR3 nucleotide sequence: TGCGCCAGCAGCGCGGACAGGGCCTATGAGCAGTTCTTC. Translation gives CASSADRAYEQFF.